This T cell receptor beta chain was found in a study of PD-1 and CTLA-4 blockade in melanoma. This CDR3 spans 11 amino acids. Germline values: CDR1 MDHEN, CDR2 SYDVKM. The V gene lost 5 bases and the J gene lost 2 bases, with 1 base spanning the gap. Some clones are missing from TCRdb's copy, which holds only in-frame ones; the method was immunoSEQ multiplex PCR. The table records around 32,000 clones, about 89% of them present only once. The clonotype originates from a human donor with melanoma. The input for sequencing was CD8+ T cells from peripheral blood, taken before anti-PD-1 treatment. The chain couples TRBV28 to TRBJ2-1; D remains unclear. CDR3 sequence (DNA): TGTGCCAGCAGTCCCTACAATGAGCAGTTCTTC. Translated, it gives CASSPYNEQFF.